The entry below describes one T cell receptor beta chain. This sample stems from a study of blood T cell repertoires in COVID-19. The CDR3 sequence is 13 residues long. V shed 4 bases, J shed 4 bases, and the junction held 4 bases outside the gene matches. Germline lookup yields CDR1 SGHRS and CDR2 YFSETQ. Method: immunoSEQ multiplex PCR; TCRdb's copy keeps in-frame clones and lacks some. The sample includes 200,000 to 250,000 clones, about 90% of them seen just once. This TCR derives from a man aged 25-45 years with COVID-19, enrolled during active disease. V gene TRBV5-1 combines with J gene TRBJ1-2; 7 bases align to TRBD1. Specimen: peripheral blood. CDR3 coding DNA: TGCGCCAGCAGCGGGACAGCACGCTATGGCTACACCTTC. Translation: CASSGTARYGYTF.